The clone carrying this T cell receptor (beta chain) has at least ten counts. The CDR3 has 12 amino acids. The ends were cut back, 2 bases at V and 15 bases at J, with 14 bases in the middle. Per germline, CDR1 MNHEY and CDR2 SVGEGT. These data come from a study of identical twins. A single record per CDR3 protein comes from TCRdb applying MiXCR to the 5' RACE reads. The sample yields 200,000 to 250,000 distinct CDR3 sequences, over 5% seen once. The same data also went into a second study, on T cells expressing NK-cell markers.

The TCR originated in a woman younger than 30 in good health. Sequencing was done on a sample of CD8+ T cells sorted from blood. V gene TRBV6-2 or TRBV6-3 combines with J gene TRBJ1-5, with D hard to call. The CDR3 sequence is CASSYPGPGPHF. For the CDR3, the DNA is TGTGCCAGCAGTTACCCTGGTCCTGGGCCGCATTTT.